This T cell receptor (beta chain) was retrieved from a study of T cell responses to AZD1222 COVID-19 vaccine. The CDR3 runs to 14 residues. V gave up 0 bases and J gave up 8 bases, with 12 bases separating them. The germline gives CDR1 SGHNT, CDR2 YYREEE (reference sequence). Using immunoSEQ multiplex PCR, the repertoire was profiled, and TCRdb retains in-frame clones only, with some absent. The top ten hold less than 6.5% of the sample, which has about 120,000 clones, 75% to 90% seen once. This rearrangement joins TRBV5-4 to TRBJ2-1; D gene ambiguous. This specimen consisted of peripheral blood, obtained on day 0 of AZD1222 vaccination. This receptor was obtained from an adult in good health. The CDR3 nucleotides read TGTGCCAGCAGCTTGGCCGCTCCTAATCATGAGCAGTTCTTC. This codes for CASSLAAPNHEQFF.